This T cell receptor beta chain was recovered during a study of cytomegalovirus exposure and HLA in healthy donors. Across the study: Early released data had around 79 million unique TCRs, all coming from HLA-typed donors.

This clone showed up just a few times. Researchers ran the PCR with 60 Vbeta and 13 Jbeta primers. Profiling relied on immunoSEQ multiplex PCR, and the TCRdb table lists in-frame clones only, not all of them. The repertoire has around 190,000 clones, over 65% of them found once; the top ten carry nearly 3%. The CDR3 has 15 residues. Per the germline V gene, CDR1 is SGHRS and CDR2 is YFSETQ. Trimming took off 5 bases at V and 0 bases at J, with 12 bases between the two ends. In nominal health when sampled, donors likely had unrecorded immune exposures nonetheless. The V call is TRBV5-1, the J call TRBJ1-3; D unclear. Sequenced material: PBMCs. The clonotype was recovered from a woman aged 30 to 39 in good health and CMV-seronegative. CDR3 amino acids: CASSHGRGSGNTIYF. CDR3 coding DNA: TGCGCCAGCAGTCACGGTCGGGGCTCTGGAAACACCATATATTTT.